This TCR beta chain stems from a study of vaccination effects on CD4 cells after COVID-19. At the level of the study: The median interval between the second dose and post-vaccine sampling was 72 days. Study-wide findings and caveats: Long after vaccination, the clones induced by infection and by vaccine shrank markedly in size.

Here immunoSEQ multiplex PCR was the method, and the copy in TCRdb shows in-frame clones only, minus some. This table holds about 32,000 clones, approximately 75% found once. In its sample, this clone was seen a few times. Its antigen remains unidentified. The CDR3 is made up of 16 amino acids. The V and J ends lost 2 bases and 7 bases, in that order; junction bases with no gene match: 9. Germline assignment: CDR1 KGHSH and CDR2 LQKENI. Prior to sequencing, the ViraFEST assay stimulated PBMC with viral peptide pools, which expanded the antigen-specific CD4+ T cells. Cultured cells yielded isolated CD4+ T cells after 10 days. Each participant was given two doses of one vaccine (BNT162b2 or mRNA-1273).

Sample: CD4+ T cells from PBMCs cultured with HCoV-229E spike peptides, taken after COVID-19 vaccination. The genes are TRBV18 and TRBJ2-1; 9 nucleotides line up with TRBD1. This TCR derives from a human donor who received a COVID-19 vaccine. The CDR3 nucleotides are TGTGCCAGCTCACCAGGCAATGGACAGGGGTTAAATGAGCAGTTCTTC. Its protein product is CASSPGNGQGLNEQFF.